The 9 T cell receptor beta chains in this list originate from one sample, sequenced in a study of cytomegalovirus exposure and HLA in healthy donors. Primers: 60 Vbeta forward and 13 Jbeta reverse. Libraries were prepared by immunoSEQ multiplex PCR; TCRdb keeps only in-frame clonotypes and omits some of them. The table records about 140,000 clones, around 75% of them present only once. The specimen was PBMCs. The source of these receptors is a female donor in good health and CMV-seronegative.

In DNA form, the CDR3 reads TGCGCCAGCAGCCAAGATCAGGGGGCAAATTCACCCCTCCACTTT. Translation: CASSQDQGANSPLHF. The rearrangement links TRBV4-3 to TRBJ1-6, with 8 bases matching TRBD1. V lost 0 bases and J lost 7; bases outside the gene matches: 2. The CDR3 is 15 residues long. CDR1 and CDR2 (germline): LGHNA, YSLEER.

The chain employs TRBV5-6 and TRBJ2-3, with a possible D match to TRBD1 (6 bases). Trimming took 4 bases from V and 7 from J, leaving 19 bases between them. The germline CDR1 and CDR2 sequences are SGHDT and YYEEEE. The CDR3 has 15 amino acids. DNA of the CDR3: TGTGCCAGCAGCGCCGCGGACAGAGGAGAGAATACGCAGTATTTT. It translates to CASSAADRGENTQYF.

The chain has TRBV28 and TRBJ2-2; 8 positions match TRBD2. J gave up 4 bases and V 5 bases, and 15 bases lay outside the gene matches. The CDR3 length is 18 residues. CDR1 MDHEN and CDR2 SYDVKM come from the germline V gene. CDR3 region: CASSPRRGSGGFTGELFF. CDR3 nucleotide sequence: TGTGCCAGCAGTCCACGAAGGGGGAGCGGGGGCTTCACCGGGGAGCTGTTTTTT.

This chain uses TRBV6-6 with TRBJ1-4; 7 positions agree with TRBD1. V lost 4 bases, J lost 6 bases, and 5 bases stayed unmatched. The germline gives CDR1 MNHNY, CDR2 SVGAGI (reference sequence). There are 14 residues in the CDR3. The CDR3 reads CASSSLDRDEKLFF. CDR3 in DNA: TGTGCCAGCAGTTCCCTAGACAGGGATGAAAAACTGTTTTTT.

The chain recombines TRBV7-8 with TRBJ2-7; no clear D. The V gene's germline CDR1 is SGHVS and CDR2 FQNEAQ. Trimming stripped 5 bases from V and 3 bases from J, with 20 bases between. This CDR3 region has 16 residues. The CDR3 region has the DNA TGTGCCAGCAGCCACTACAACCTCGGCCAACGCTACGAGCAGTACTTC. It translates to CASSHYNLGQRYEQYF.

This clone occurred a few times. The V call is TRBV7-9, the J call TRBJ1-2, with a weak D call TRBD1 (5 bases). V was trimmed by 3 bases and J by 9 bases, leaving 14 bases between them. The CDR3 sequence is 13 residues long. CDR1 and CDR2 (germline): SEHNR, FQNEAQ (reference sequence). CDR3 loop: CASSFQGKGRYTF. CDR3 coding DNA: TGTGCCAGCAGCTTCCAGGGTAAAGGTCGCTACACCTTC.

This clone was seen only once. This chain connects TRBV5-1 to TRBJ2-7; D perhaps matches TRBD2 (6 bases). The CDR3 runs to 14 residues. Germline CDR1 is SGHRS and CDR2 is YFSETQ. Between the trimmed V and J ends, which lost 3 bases and 6 bases, there was a span of 16 bases. The CDR3 region is CASSSYGGHGEQYF. The CDR3 DNA follows: TGCGCCAGCAGCTCCTACGGGGGTCATGGCGAGCAGTACTTC.

V and J are TRBV9 and TRBJ2-3; 7 bases match TRBD2. J gave up 2 bases and V 7 bases, and 13 bases lay outside the gene matches. This CDR3 comprises 16 residues. Per the germline V gene, CDR1 is SGDLS and CDR2 is YYNGEE. The CDR3 coding sequence is TGTGCCAGCTCCCGTCCCGGGACTACCCTCACAGATACGCAGTATTTT. It translates to CASSRPGTTLTDTQYF. Drawing the rest from reference TRBV9 and TRBJ2-3, the complete variable domain is DSGVTQTPKHLITATGQRVTLRCSPRSGDLSVYWYQQSLDQGLQFLIQYYNGEERAKGNILERFSAQQFPDLHSELNLSSLELGDSALYFCASSRPGTTLTDTQYFGPGTRLTVL.

The chain employs TRBV27 and TRBJ1-2; 9 positions match TRBD1. The J segment lost 2 bases and the V segment lost 6 bases, leaving 4 bases of the junction unmatched. This CDR3 contains 14 residues. CDR1 and CDR2 (germline): MNHEY, SMNVEV (reference sequence). CDR3 protein: CASSTTGGNYGYTF. In DNA form, the CDR3 reads TGTGCCAGCAGCACCACAGGGGGCAACTATGGCTACACCTTC.